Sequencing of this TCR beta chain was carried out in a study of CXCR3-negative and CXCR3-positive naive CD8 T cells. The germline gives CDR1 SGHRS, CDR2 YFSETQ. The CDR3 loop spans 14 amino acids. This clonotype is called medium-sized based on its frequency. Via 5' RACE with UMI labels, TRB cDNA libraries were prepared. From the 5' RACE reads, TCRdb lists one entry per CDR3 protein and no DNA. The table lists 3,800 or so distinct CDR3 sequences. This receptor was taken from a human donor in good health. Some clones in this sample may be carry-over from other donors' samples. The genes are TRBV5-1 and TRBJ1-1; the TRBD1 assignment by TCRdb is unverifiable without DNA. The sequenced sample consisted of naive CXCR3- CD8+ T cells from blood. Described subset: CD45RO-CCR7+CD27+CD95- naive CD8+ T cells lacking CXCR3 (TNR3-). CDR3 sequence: CASSEGQFNTEAFF.